The 23 T cell receptor beta chains given below trace back to one sample, sequenced in a study of blood T cell repertoires in COVID-19 (dated by TCRdb to the early 2020s). Receptor amplification or capture employed the immunoSEQ multiplex PCR assay. Held by TCRdb, this immuneACCESS table contains in-frame sequences only and omits some clones. Under half of the omission traces to an unresolved V gene where checked; the cause of the rest is unknown. The sample table records 120,000 to 150,000 clones; roughly 90% of these occur just once. The ten largest clones take up 2.3% of the sample. Material: peripheral blood. These receptors were obtained from a human donor in a cohort sampled during active COVID-19.

The chain uses TRBV27 and TRBJ2-3; D is possibly TRBD2 (5 bases). Trimming shortened V by 6 bases and J by 4 bases, and 11 bases separated the two germline ends. CDR1 MNHEY and CDR2 SMNVEV come from the germline V gene (reference sequence). This CDR3 has 13 residues. The CDR3 coding sequence is TGTGCCAGCAGCAATACTAGGGCAGATACGCAGTATTTT. This translates into CASSNTRADTQYF.

The V and J genes are TRBV2 and TRBJ2-5, with 11 bases aligning to TRBD1. CDR1 and CDR2 from the germline V gene are SNHLY and FYNNEI. The V segment lost 3 bases and the J segment 2 bases; nucleotides outside the gene matches: 2. The CDR3 runs to 15 residues. CDR3 DNA: TGTGCCAGCAGTGAGGACAGGGGGCTGCAAGAGACCCAGTACTTC. It translates to CASSEDRGLQETQYF.

The chain has TRBV6-5 and TRBJ1-2, with 9 bases lining up with TRBD1. V was clipped by 8 bases and J by 5 bases; unmatched bases: 12. This CDR3 comprises 15 residues. Looked up from germline, CDR1 is MNHEY and CDR2 is SVGAGI. The DNA of the CDR3 is TGTGCCAGCCGCCTACGGACAGGGGAAGTGTATGGCTACACCTTC. Encoded protein: CASRLRTGEVYGYTF.

The CDR3 region has the DNA TGTGCCAGCAGACAGACAGAGAACACTGAAGCTTTCTTT. Amino acid sequence: CASRQTENTEAFF. This chain connects TRBV2 to TRBJ1-1; D possibly corresponds to TRBD1 (5 bases). Germline V gene data show CDR1 as SNHLY and CDR2 as FYNNEI. The CDR3 covers 13 residues. The germline V and J ends were trimmed by 6 bases and 1 base, with 9 bases remaining between them.

The rearrangement joins TRBV11-3 to TRBJ2-1, with TRBD2 as a possible D gene (7 bases). Per germline, CDR1 SGHNT and CDR2 YENEEA. The length of the CDR3 is 13 residues. Trimming left V 5 bases short and J 10 bases short, with 15 bases between. CDR3 protein: CASSHKGGREQFF. Here the CDR3 DNA reads TGTGCCAGCAGCCACAAGGGGGGGCGCGAGCAGTTCTTC.

The chain is built from TRBV30 and TRBJ2-7, with 9 nucleotides matching TRBD1. The CDR3 spans 11 residues. The V gene's germline CDR1 is GTSNPN and CDR2 SVGIG (reference sequence). After removal of 2 bases from V and 12 bases from J, the junction contained 5 bases not matched to a gene. CDR3 bases: TGTGCCTGGAGTTCGGGACAGGGCCGGTACTTC. As protein: CAWSSGQGRYF.

The chain links TRBV6-5 to TRBJ2-1; 11 bases line up with TRBD2. The V gene's germline CDR1 is MNHEY and CDR2 SVGAGI. The CDR3 covers 14 residues. V trimming: 6 bases; J trimming: 5 bases; junction bases outside the gene matches: 3. This CDR3 is CASRRLAGNNEQFF. For the CDR3, the DNA is TGTGCCAGCAGGAGACTAGCGGGGAACAATGAGCAGTTCTTC.

This clone was seen only a few times. The junction does not match germline at one end; this may be a read error. This sequence joins TRBV9 and TRBJ1-6; D remains unclear. The CDR3 has 16 residues. CDR1 SGDLS and CDR2 YYNGEE come from the germline V gene. The CDR3 protein is CASSVGAAGYTSPLHF. CDR3 DNA sequence: TGTGCCAGCAGCGTAGGAGCCGCAGGCTATACTTCACCCCTCCACTTT. Drawing the rest from reference TRBV9 and TRBJ1-6, the complete variable domain is DSGVTQTPKHLITATGQRVTLRCSPRSGDLSVYWYQQSLDQGLQFLIQYYNGEERAKGNILERFSAQQFPDLHSELNLSSLELGDSALYFCASSVGAAGYTSPLHFGNGTRLTVT.

This clone was counted between two and nine times. J is TRBJ1-3 and V is TRBV11-2, with D perhaps TRBD1 (6 bases). Per the germline V gene, CDR1 is SGHAT and CDR2 is FQNNGV. This CDR3 comprises 15 residues. V was trimmed by 5 bases and J by 0 bases, leaving 11 bases between them. In DNA, the CDR3 is TGTGCCAGCAGCCTACAGGGCCACTCTGGAAACACCATATATTTT. This codes for CASSLQGHSGNTIYF.

The J gene is TRBJ2-1, the V gene TRBV14; D may be TRBD1 (6 bases). The CDR3 runs to 13 residues. Trimming took 0 bases from V and 10 from J, leaving 10 bases between them. CDR1 is SGHDN, CDR2 FVKESK, per germline. CDR3 sequence: CASSQETGTEQFF. The CDR3 DNA follows: TGTGCCAGCAGCCAAGAAACAGGGACCGAGCAGTTCTTC.

V is TRBV11-2 and J is TRBJ2-7; 7 nucleotides agree with TRBD1. The CDR3 contains 16 residues. After removal of 3 bases from V and 4 bases from J, the junction contained 12 bases not matched to a gene. The V gene's germline CDR1 is SGHAT and CDR2 FQNNGV. The CDR3 coding sequence is TGTGCCAGCAGCTTTGGTCCCGGGACAGAGTTTTACGAGCAGTACTTC. Protein: CASSFGPGTEFYEQYF.

This chain joins TRBV11-2 and TRBJ1-3; D remains ambiguous. Trimming took off 4 bases at V and 1 base at J, with 14 bases between the two ends. Germline V lookup: CDR1 SGHAT, CDR2 FQNNGV. This CDR3 comprises 16 residues. The CDR3 region has the DNA TGTGCCAGCAGCTCCCTAGTCGCGGGATCTGGAAACACCATATATTTT. This translates into CASSSLVAGSGNTIYF.

This chain uses TRBV7-3 with TRBJ2-2; D gene uncertain. The CDR3 contains 13 residues. V was clipped by 5 bases and J by 4 bases, with 8 bases between them. Germline V gene lookup returns CDR1 SGHTA and CDR2 FQGTGA. The CDR3 spells CASSVLSTGELFF. DNA of the CDR3: TGTGCCAGCAGCGTCCTAAGCACCGGGGAGCTGTTTTTT.

The J gene is TRBJ2-2, the V gene TRBV2; 8 bases fit TRBD1. J was trimmed by 3 bases and V by 7 bases; bases with no gene match: 4. The CDR3 runs 14 residues. The germline V gene encodes CDR1 SNHLY and CDR2 FYNNEI. DNA for the CDR3: TGTGCCAGCATGATGGACAGGGACACCGGGGAGCTGTTTTTT. Its translation: CASMMDRDTGELFF.

The V and J genes are TRBV19 and TRBJ2-7; 7 bases align to TRBD1. The J segment lost 3 bases and the V segment lost 4 bases, leaving 6 bases of the junction unmatched. Germline-derived CDR1 and CDR2 are LNHDA and SQIVND (reference sequence). The CDR3 sequence is 14 residues long. CDR3: CASSSGQELYEQYF. Written as DNA, the CDR3 is TGTGCCAGTAGTAGTGGACAGGAACTCTACGAGCAGTACTTC.

The J gene is TRBJ2-1, the V gene TRBV4-1; 11 nucleotides match TRBD1. V trimming: 3 bases; J trimming: 6 bases; junction bases outside the gene matches: 7. CDR3 size: 16 residues. CDR1 MGHRA and CDR2 YSYEKL come from the germline V gene. The CDR3 region is CASSHPGGTGGNEQFF. Written as DNA, the CDR3 is TGCGCCAGCAGCCACCCCGGCGGGACAGGGGGCAATGAGCAGTTCTTC.

The rearrangement joins TRBV4-1 to TRBJ2-7; the D gene is possibly TRBD2 (7 bases). Trimming took 1 base from V and 2 from J, leaving 15 bases between them. Looked up from germline, CDR1 is MGHRA and CDR2 is YSYEKL. The CDR3 extends over 16 amino acids. The CDR3 sequence: CASSQGVGAGAYEQYF. The CDR3 bases are TGCGCCAGCAGCCAAGGGGTGGGGGCGGGAGCCTACGAGCAGTACTTC.

The chain links TRBV7-8 to TRBJ2-1, with 11 bases fitting TRBD2. The trim removed 6 bases at V and 9 bases at J, leaving 7 bases unmatched. Germline V gene lookup returns CDR1 SGHVS and CDR2 FQNEAQ. CDR3 length equals 14 residues. The CDR3 coding sequence is TGTGCCAGCAGGCCCACCGGGACTAGCGGTGAGCAGTTCTTC. Encoded protein: CASRPTGTSGEQFF.

The V gene is TRBV12-3 or TRBV12-4, the J gene TRBJ1-1, with 7 bases that match TRBD1. With V trimmed by 4 bases and J by 4 bases, 3 bases remained unmatched. The CDR3 runs to 13 residues. The CDR3 bases are TGTGCCAGCAGTTCAGGGGGGATCACTGAAGCTTTCTTT. Amino acid sequence: CASSSGGITEAFF.

The chain has TRBV7-2 and TRBJ1-4; tentative D call: TRBD1 (6 bases). This CDR3 spans 15 amino acids. Trimming removed 5 bases from V and 0 bases from J, with 10 bases in between. CDR1 and CDR2 from the germline V gene are SGHTA and FQGNSA. CDR3 coding DNA: TGTGCCAGCAGCCTGGACAGCTCAACTAATGAAAAACTGTTTTTT. Amino acid sequence: CASSLDSSTNEKLFF. The whole variable domain, remainder taken from reference TRBV7-2 and TRBJ1-4, is GAGVSQSPSNKVTEKGKDVELRCDPISGHTALYWYRQSLGQGLEFLIYFQGNSAPDKSGLPSDRFSAERTGGSVSTLTIQRTQQEDSAVYLCASSLDSSTNEKLFFGSGTQLSVL.

The gene calls are TRBV10-3 and TRBJ2-2; 9 bases line up with TRBD1. The CDR3 is made up of 18 amino acids. The V gene's germline CDR1 is ENHRY and CDR2 SYGVKD. With 2 bases clipped from V and 4 bases from J, the junction kept 11 bases outside the gene matches. In DNA, the CDR3 is TGTGCCATCAGTGAGCCGGGACAGGGAGGCCGACTCACCGGGGAGCTGTTTTTT. Encoded protein: CAISEPGQGGRLTGELFF.

The gene calls are TRBV9 and TRBJ2-3; 8 bases fit TRBD2. From germline, CDR1 is SGDLS and CDR2 YYNGEE. J lost 2 bases, V lost 2 bases, and 4 bases had no gene match. CDR3 length equals 15 residues. The CDR3 protein is CASSVSGVYTDTQYF. The CDR3 DNA reads TGTGCCAGCAGCGTTAGCGGGGTCTACACAGATACGCAGTATTTT. The entire variable domain, with the rest obtained from reference TRBV9 and TRBJ2-3, is as follows: DSGVTQTPKHLITATGQRVTLRCSPRSGDLSVYWYQQSLDQGLQFLIQYYNGEERAKGNILERFSAQQFPDLHSELNLSSLELGDSALYFCASSVSGVYTDTQYFGPGTRLTVL.

J is TRBJ1-4 and V is TRBV19; 7 positions match TRBD1. The V gene end was trimmed by 8 bases and the J gene end by 3 bases; junction bases not matched to a gene: 9. This CDR3 is built from 15 residues. Per germline, CDR1 LNHDA and CDR2 SQIVND (reference sequence). For the CDR3, the DNA is TGTGCCAGTTCGGACAGGAGCTCACCTAATGAAAAACTGTTTTTT. It is translated as CASSDRSSPNEKLFF.